The clone carrying this T cell receptor (beta chain) has ten or more counts. This record comes from a study of T cells in Graves' hyperthyroidism and ophthalmopathy. RNA transcripts served as the template for amplifying TCR beta CDR3 regions. A first-round RT-PCR of the TCR CDR3 used the HTBI primer set. In TCRdb, the multiplex PCR reads were re-called with MiXCR into one record per CDR3 protein. The sample holds 650,000 to 750,000 distinct CDR3 sequences, around 15% seen once. Trimming left V 0 bases short and J 7 bases short, with 16 bases between. Per the germline V gene, CDR1 is LGHDT and CDR2 is YNNKEL (reference sequence). This CDR3 has 16 amino acids.

The genes are TRBV3-1 and TRBJ2-4; the D gene is possibly TRBD2 (6 bases). The TCR comes from a woman in her late teens or twenties with Graves' hyperthyroidism. Material for sequencing was blood. The CDR3: CASSQDGNPGRNIQYF. CDR3 nucleotides: TGTGCCAGCAGCCAAGATGGGAATCCAGGGAGGAACATTCAGTACTTC. Drawing the rest from reference TRBV3-1 and TRBJ2-4, the complete variable domain is DTAVSQTPKYLVTQMGNDKSIKCEQNLGHDTMYWYKQDSKKFLKIMFSYNNKELIINETVPNRFSPKSPDKAHLNLHINSLELGDSAVYFCASSQDGNPGRNIQYFGAGTRLSVL.